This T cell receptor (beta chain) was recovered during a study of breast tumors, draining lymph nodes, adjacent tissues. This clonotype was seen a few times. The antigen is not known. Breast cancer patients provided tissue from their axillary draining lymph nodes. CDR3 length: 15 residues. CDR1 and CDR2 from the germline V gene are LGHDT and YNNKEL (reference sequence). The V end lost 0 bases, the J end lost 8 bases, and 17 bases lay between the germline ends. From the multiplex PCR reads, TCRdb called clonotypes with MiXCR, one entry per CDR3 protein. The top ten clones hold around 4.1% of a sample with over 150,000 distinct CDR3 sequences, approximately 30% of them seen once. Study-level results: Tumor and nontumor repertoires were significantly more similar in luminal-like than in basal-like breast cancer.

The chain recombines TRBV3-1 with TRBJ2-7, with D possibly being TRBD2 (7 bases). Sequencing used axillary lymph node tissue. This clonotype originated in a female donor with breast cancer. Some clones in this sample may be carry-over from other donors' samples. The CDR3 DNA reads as TGTGCCAGCAGCCAAGATGGGGGGGGCTGTTGTAAGCAGTACTTC. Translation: CASSQDGGGCCKQYF.